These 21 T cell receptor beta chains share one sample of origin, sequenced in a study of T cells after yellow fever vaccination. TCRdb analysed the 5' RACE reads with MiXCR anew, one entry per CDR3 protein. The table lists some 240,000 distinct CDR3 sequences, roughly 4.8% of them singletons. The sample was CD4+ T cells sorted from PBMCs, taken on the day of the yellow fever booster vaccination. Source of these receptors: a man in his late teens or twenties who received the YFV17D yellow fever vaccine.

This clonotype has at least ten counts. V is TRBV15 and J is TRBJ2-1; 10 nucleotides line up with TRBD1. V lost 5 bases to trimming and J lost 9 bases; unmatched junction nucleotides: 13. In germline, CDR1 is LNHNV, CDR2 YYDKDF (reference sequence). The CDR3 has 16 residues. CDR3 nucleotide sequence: TGTGCCACCAGCCCGGGACAGGGGATTTTACTGGTTGAGCAGTTCTTC. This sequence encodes CATSPGQGILLVEQFF.

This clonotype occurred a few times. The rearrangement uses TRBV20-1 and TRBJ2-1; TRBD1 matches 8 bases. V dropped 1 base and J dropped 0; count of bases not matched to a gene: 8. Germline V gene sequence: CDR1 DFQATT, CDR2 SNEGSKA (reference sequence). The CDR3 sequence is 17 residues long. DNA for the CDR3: TGCAGTGCTAGAGTCCTTTCAGGGGGCGCCTCCTACAATGAGCAGTTCTTC. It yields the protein CSARVLSGGASYNEQFF.

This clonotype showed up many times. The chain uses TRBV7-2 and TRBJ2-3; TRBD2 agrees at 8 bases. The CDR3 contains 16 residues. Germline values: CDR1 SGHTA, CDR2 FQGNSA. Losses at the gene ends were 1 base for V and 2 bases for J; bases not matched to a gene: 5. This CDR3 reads CASSLELAAPTDTQYF. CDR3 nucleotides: TGTGCCAGCAGCTTAGAACTAGCGGCGCCCACAGATACGCAGTATTTT.

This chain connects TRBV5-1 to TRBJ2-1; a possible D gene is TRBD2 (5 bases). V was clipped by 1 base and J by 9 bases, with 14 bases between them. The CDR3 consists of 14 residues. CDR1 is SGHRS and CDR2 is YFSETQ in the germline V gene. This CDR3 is CASSLSAGAGEQFF. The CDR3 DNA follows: TGCGCCAGCAGCTTGTCTGCGGGTGCCGGTGAGCAGTTCTTC.

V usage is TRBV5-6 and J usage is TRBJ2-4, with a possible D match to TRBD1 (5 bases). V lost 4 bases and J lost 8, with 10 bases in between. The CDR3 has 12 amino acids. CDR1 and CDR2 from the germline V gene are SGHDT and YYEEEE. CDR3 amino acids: CASSLRVHIQYF. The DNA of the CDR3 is TGTGCCAGCAGCCTCAGGGTTCACATTCAGTACTTC.

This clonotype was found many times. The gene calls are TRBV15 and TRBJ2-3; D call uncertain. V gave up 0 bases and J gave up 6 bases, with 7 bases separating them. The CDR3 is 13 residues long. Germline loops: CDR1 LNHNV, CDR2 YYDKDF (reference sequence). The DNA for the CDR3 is TGTGCCACCAGCAGAGATCGCCCTGATACGCAGTATTTT. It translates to CATSRDRPDTQYF.

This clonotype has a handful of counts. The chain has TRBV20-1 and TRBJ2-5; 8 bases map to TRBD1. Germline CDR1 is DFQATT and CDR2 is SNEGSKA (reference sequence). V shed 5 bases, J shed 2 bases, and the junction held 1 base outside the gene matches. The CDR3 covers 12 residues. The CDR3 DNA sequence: TGCAGTGCTGGACAGGGACAAGAGACCCAGTACTTC. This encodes CSAGQGQETQYF.

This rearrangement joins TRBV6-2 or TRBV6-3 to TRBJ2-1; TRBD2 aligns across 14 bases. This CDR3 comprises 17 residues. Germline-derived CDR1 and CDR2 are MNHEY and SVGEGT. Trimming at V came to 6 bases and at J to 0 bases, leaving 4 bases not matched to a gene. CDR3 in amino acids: CASRRGLAGVSYNEQFF. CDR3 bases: TGTGCCAGCAGGAGGGGACTAGCGGGGGTCTCCTACAATGAGCAGTTCTTC.

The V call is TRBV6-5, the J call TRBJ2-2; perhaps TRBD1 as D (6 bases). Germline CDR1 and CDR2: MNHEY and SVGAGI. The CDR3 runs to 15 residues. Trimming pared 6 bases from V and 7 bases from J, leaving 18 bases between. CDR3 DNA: TGTGCCAGCAGACCTCCGTGGGGGCGGAACGGGGAGCTGTTTTTT. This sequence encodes CASRPPWGRNGELFF.

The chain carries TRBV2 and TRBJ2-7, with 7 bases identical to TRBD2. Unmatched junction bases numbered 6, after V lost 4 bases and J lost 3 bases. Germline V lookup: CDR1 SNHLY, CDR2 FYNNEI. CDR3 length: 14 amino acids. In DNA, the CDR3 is TGTGCCAGCAGTGGAGGGCTAGCGGACTACGAGCAGTACGTC. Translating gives CASSGGLADYEQYV.

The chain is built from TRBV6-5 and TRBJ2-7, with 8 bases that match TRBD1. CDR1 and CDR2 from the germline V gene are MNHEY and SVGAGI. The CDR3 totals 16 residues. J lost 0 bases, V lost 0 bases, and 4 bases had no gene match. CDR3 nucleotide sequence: TGTGCCAGCAGTTACTCAGACAGGGGATTCTCCTACGAGCAGTACTTC. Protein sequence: CASSYSDRGFSYEQYF.

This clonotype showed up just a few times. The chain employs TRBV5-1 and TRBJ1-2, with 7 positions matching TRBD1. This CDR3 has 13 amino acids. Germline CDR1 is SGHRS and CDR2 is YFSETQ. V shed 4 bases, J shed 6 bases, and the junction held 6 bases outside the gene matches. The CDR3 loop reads CASSTDRHNGYTF. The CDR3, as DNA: TGCGCCAGCAGCACGGACAGGCATAATGGCTACACCTTC.

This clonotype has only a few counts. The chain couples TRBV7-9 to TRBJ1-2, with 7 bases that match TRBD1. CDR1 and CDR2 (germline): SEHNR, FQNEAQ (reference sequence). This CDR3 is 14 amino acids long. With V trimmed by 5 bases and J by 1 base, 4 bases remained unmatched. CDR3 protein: CASSPGQNNYGYTF. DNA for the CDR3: TGTGCCAGCAGCCCGGGACAGAATAACTATGGCTACACCTTC. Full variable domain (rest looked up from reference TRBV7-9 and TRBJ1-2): DTGVSQNPRHKITKRGQNVTFRCDPISEHNRLYWYRQTLGQGPEFLTYFQNEAQLEKSRLLSDRFSAERPKGSFSTLEIQRTEQGDSAMYLCASSPGQNNYGYTFGSGTRLTVV.

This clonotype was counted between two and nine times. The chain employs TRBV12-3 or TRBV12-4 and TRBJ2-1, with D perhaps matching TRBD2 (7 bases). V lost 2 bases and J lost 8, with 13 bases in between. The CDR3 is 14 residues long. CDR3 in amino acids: CASSLSGTPDEQFF. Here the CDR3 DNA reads TGTGCCAGCAGTTTAAGCGGGACACCGGATGAGCAGTTCTTC.

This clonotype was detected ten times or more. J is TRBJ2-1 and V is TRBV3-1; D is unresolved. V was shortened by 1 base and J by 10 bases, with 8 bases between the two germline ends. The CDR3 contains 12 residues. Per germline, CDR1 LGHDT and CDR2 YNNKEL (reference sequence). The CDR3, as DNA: TGTGCCAGCAGCCAAGTCCCTCGGGAGCAGTTCTTC. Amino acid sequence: CASSQVPREQFF.

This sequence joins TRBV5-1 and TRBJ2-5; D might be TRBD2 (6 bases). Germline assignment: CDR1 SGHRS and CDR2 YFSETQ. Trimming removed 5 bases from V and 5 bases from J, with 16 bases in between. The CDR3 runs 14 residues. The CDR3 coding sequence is TGCGCCAGCAGACCTTCCGGCGGGGTTGAGACCCAGTACTTC. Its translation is CASRPSGGVETQYF.

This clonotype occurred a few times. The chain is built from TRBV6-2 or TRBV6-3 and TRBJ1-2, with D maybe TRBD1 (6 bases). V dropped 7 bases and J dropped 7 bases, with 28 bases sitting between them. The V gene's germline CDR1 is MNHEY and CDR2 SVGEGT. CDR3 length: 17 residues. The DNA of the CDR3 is TGTGCCAGCACCCGCCGGTGGAGGGGGAACACTTTGAGTGGCTACACCTTC. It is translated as CASTRRWRGNTLSGYTF.

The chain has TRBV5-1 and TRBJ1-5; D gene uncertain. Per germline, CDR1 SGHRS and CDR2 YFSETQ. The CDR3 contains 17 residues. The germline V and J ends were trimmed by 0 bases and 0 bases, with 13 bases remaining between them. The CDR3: CASSLGPRVGSNQPQHF. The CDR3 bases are TGCGCCAGCAGCTTGGGTCCCCGGGTTGGTAGCAATCAGCCCCAGCATTTT.

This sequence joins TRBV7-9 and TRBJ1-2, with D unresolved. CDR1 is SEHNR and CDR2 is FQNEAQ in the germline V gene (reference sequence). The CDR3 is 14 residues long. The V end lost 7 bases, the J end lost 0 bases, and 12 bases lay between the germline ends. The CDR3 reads CASNSVATNYGYTF. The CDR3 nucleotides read TGTGCCAGCAACTCGGTGGCCACTAACTATGGCTACACCTTC.

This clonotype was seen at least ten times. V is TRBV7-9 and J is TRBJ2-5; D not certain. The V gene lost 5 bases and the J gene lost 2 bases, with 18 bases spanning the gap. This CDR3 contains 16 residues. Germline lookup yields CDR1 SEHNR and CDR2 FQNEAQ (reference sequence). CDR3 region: CASSPAFDWSQETQYF. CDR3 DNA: TGTGCCAGCAGCCCCGCCTTTGACTGGAGTCAAGAGACCCAGTACTTC. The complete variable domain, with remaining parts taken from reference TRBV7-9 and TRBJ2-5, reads DTGVSQNPRHKITKRGQNVTFRCDPISEHNRLYWYRQTLGQGPEFLTYFQNEAQLEKSRLLSDRFSAERPKGSFSTLEIQRTEQGDSAMYLCASSPAFDWSQETQYFGPGTRLLVL.

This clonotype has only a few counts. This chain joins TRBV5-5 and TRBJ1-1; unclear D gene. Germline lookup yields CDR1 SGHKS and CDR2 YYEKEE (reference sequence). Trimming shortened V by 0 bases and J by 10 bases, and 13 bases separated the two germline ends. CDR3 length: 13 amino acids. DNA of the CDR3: TGTGCCAGCAGCTTGGACCGCCCCTGGAGAGCTTTCTTT. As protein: CASSLDRPWRAFF.